This T cell receptor (beta chain) was recorded in a study of spatial heterogeneity in lung cancer. Broader study findings: Counts of expanded intratumoral alpha and beta TCRs tracked tumor mutation counts.

The CDR3 totals 15 residues. Trimming shortened V by 2 bases and J by 3 bases, and 11 bases separated the two germline ends. In germline, CDR1 is MNHEY, CDR2 SVGAGI. The table lists this clonotype with many counts. Its cognate antigen is unknown. TCRdb re-analysed the 5' RACE reads in MiXCR, keeping a single row per CDR3 protein. The profile shows approximately 94,000 distinct CDR3 sequences, nearly 4.5% of them singletons. The time point here: sample taken at primary tumor resection. V is TRBV6-5 and J is TRBJ2-1; D gene uncertain. The clonotype originates from a male donor with early-stage non-small cell lung cancer. Sequences were derived from lung tumor tissue, sampled at surgery. The CDR3 region is CASSYQQVVYNEQFF. CDR3 coding DNA: TGTGCCAGCAGTTACCAGCAGGTTGTCTACAATGAGCAGTTCTTC.